A selection of T cell receptor beta chains follows, all from one sample in a study of OX40 agonist ivuxolimab in advanced cancers. Only in-frame clones appear in the TCRdb table, and some are missing; sequencing was by immunoSEQ multiplex PCR. The sample shows around 55,000 clones, roughly 86% of them seen only once. The sequenced sample was CD4+ or CD8+ T cells sorted from blood, obtained in a trial of the OX40 agonist ivuxolimab. These receptors were obtained from an adult with an advanced solid tumor such as melanoma, head and neck, liver or kidney cancer. CDR3s include the opening cysteine and the closing phenylalanine or tryptophan. The D gene is left open where the match is weak. Rows may omit the clone size; those that give it use once, few, many or a size class.

d_call	v_call	cdr3_length	clone_size	j_call	cdr3_nt	cdr3_aa
NA	TRBV6-6	13	NA	TRBJ2-2	TGTGCCAGCAGTCTCGTTGTCACCGGGGAGCTGTTTTTT	CASSLVVTGELFF
NA	TRBV5-1	16	NA	TRBJ2-1	TGCGCCAGCAGCTTGGATGAGGGGTCATTGGGGGATGAGCAGTTCTTC	CASSLDEGSLGDEQFF
NA	TRBV28	13	NA	TRBJ1-3	TGTGCCAGCCATAGACAGTTAGGAAACACCATATATTTT	CASHRQLGNTIYF
TRBD1	TRBV4-3	16	NA	TRBJ2-1	TGCGCCAGCAGCCAGAACTATCACGAGGGGGCAAGGGAGCAGTTCTTC	CASSQNYHEGAREQFF
NA	TRBV5-4	12	NA	TRBJ1-1	TGTGCCAGCAGCTCCGGTCTCACTGAAGCTTTCTTT	CASSSGLTEAFF
TRBD1	TRBV6-5	15	NA	TRBJ1-5	TGTGCCAGCAGCCCGGACAGGGCAGCTTATCAGCCCCAGCATTTT	CASSPDRAAYQPQHF
NA	TRBV6-5	16	NA	TRBJ2-2	TGTGCCAGCAGTTACTCTGGGGGCCGGAGCACCGGGGAGCTGTTTTTT	CASSYSGGRSTGELFF
NA	TRBV9	16	NA	TRBJ2-3	TGTGCCAGCAAAACGGGCCCCCCTCAGCAGACAGATACGCAGTATTTT	CASKTGPPQQTDTQYF
NA	TRBV4-3	15	NA	TRBJ1-2	TGCGCCAGCAGCCAAGAGAACCCGGTGAACTATGGCTACACCTTC	CASSQENPVNYGYTF
NA	TRBV7-9	13	NA	TRBJ2-7	TGTGCCAGCAGCTTACCCGGGGACTACGAGCAGTACTTC	CASSLPGDYEQYF
NA	TRBV7-9	12	NA	TRBJ2-1	TGTGCCAGCAGCTTATCTTGGGATGAGCAGTTCTTC	CASSLSWDEQFF
TRBD1	TRBV5-4	15	few	TRBJ2-3	TGTGCCAGCAGCTCCGGGACAGGGTACGCAGATACGCAGTATTTT	CASSSGTGYADTQYF
NA	TRBV18	15	NA	TRBJ2-1	TGTGCCAGCTCACAATCGGACGTGAGCTACAATGAGCAGTTCTTC	CASSQSDVSYNEQFF
TRBD1	TRBV4-1	14	few	TRBJ1-2	TGCGCCAGCAGGGGGGCGGACAGGGACTATGGCTACACCTTC	CASRGADRDYGYTF
NA	TRBV5-8	16	NA	TRBJ1-4	TGTGCCAGCAGCTCCACTTCTTGGACCTCTAATGAAAAACTGTTTTTT	CASSSTSWTSNEKLFF
NA	TRBV2	15	NA	TRBJ2-7	TGTGCCAGCAGACGACTAGTGGGGGGAATCCACGAGCAGTACTTC	CASRRLVGGIHEQYF
NA	TRBV7-2	14	NA	TRBJ2-1	TGTGCCATCGGCGAGGGGGACCAGTACAATGAGCAGTTCTTC	CAIGEGDQYNEQFF
NA	TRBV6-5	13	NA	TRBJ1-3	TGTGCCAGCAGTTACGGCCAAGGAAACACCATATATTTT	CASSYGQGNTIYF
NA	TRBV7-9	14	NA	TRBJ2-5	TGTGCCAGCAGCTTAGACGGCTCCCAAGAGACCCAGTACTTC	CASSLDGSQETQYF
NA	TRBV13	13	NA	TRBJ1-4	TGTGCCAGCAGCACATGGAGGGGTGAAAAACTGTTTTTT	CASSTWRGEKLFF
NA	TRBV4-1	18	NA	TRBJ1-2	TGCGCCAGCAGCCAAGATTATTGGGGATCCTCCTCTAACTATGGCTACACCTTC	CASSQDYWGSSSNYGYTF
NA	TRBV4-1	13	NA	TRBJ2-1	TGCGCCAGCAGCCACCCTAGAGGGCATGAGCAGTTCTTC	CASSHPRGHEQFF
NA	TRBV9	13	NA	TRBJ2-1	TGTGCCAGCAGCGCCCACACATACAATGAGCAGTTCTTC	CASSAHTYNEQFF
NA	TRBV7-9	14	NA	TRBJ1-4	TGTGCCAGCAGCCCCCCCCTATCCAGTGAAAAACTGTTTTTT	CASSPPLSSEKLFF
NA	TRBV7-2	15	NA	TRBJ2-7	TGTGCCAGCAGCTTCACAGGGGAGGGGTCCTACGAGCAGTACTTC	CASSFTGEGSYEQYF
NA	TRBV13	13	NA	TRBJ2-5	TGTGCCAGCAGCCCGCCTAACTTAGAGACCCAGTACTTC	CASSPPNLETQYF
TRBD2	TRBV19	17	once	TRBJ2-1	TGTGCCAGTAGCGACGGGGCGGGGGGATACTCCTACAATGAGCAGTTCTTC	CASSDGAGGYSYNEQFF
NA	TRBV4-1	13	NA	TRBJ2-7	TGCGCCAGCAGCCAAGTTCGCAGCTACGAGCAGTACTTC	CASSQVRSYEQYF
NA	TRBV27	15	NA	TRBJ1-5	TGTGCCAGCAGTGGGGCTTGGAGGGACAATCAGCCCCAGCATTTT	CASSGAWRDNQPQHF
TRBD1	TRBV6-1	15	NA	TRBJ2-2	TGTGCCAGCAGTCGGGACAGGATTGCTACCGGGGAGCTGTTTTTT	CASSRDRIATGELFF
NA	TRBV4-3	14	once	TRBJ2-7	TGCGCCAGCAGCCAAGTTGAGGGTGTCCGCGAGCAGTACTTC	CASSQVEGVREQYF
NA	TRBV11-2	13	NA	TRBJ1-2	TGTGCCACTGGGTGGGTAGGAAACTATGGCTACACCTTC	CATGWVGNYGYTF
TRBD1	TRBV2	18	NA	TRBJ1-2	TGTGCCAGCAGCGAATCGGTCAACAGGGGATATAACCCCTATGGCTACACCTTC	CASSESVNRGYNPYGYTF
TRBD1	TRBV4-3	16	once	TRBJ2-3	TGCGCCAGCAGCCGAGAATGGGACAGTGTAATGGATACGCAGTATTTT	CASSREWDSVMDTQYF
NA	TRBV7-8	14	once	TRBJ2-5	TGTGCCAGCAGCCCGCATTGGGGGCGAGAGACCCAGTACTTC	CASSPHWGRETQYF
NA	TRBV28	16	NA	TRBJ2-1	TGTGCCAGCAGTAAGGGGAACAGTAGGAGATACAATGAGCAGTTCTTC	CASSKGNSRRYNEQFF